This T cell receptor (beta chain) was profiled in a study of technical replicates of blood from a handful of donors. V lost 3 bases and J lost 5, with 14 bases in between. Germline-derived CDR1 and CDR2 are SGDLS and YYNGEE. This CDR3 has 14 amino acids. Profiling relied on immunoSEQ multiplex PCR, and the TCRdb table lists in-frame clones only, not all of them. This sample carries about 79,000 clones, 75% to 95% of them seen once, and the ten largest clones take approximately 0.4%. Sequencing was performed on T cells isolated from PBMCs. This sequence originates from a human donor in good health. Some clones in this sample may be carry-over from other donors' samples. The V call is TRBV9, the J call TRBJ1-1; TRBD1 might be the D (5 bases). This CDR3 reads CASSASMGGTEAFF. The CDR3 region has the DNA TGTGCCAGCAGCGCGAGCATGGGGGGGACTGAAGCTTTCTTT.